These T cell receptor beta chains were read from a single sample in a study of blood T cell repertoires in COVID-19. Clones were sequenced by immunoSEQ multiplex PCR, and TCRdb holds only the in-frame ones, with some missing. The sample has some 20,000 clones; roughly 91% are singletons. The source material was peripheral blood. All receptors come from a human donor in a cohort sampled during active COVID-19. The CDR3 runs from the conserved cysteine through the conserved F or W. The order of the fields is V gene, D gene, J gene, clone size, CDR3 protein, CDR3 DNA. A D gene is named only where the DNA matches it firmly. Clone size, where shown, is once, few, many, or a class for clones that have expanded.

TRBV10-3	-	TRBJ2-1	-	CAISESTVGGTSLYNEQFF	TGTGCCATCAGTGAGTCGACAGTAGGCGGGACTTCCCTCTACAATGAGCAGTTCTTC
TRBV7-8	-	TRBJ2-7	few	CASSLVSAYEQYF	TGTGCCAGCAGCTTAGTTTCCGCCTACGAGCAGTACTTC
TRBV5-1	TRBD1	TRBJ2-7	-	CASSSAGTGSGEQYF	TGCGCCAGCAGCTCCGCCGGGACAGGGTCGGGCGAGCAGTACTTC
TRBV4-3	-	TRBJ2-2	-	CASSQEAGAGELFF	TGCGCCAGCAGCCAAGAGGCAGGGGCCGGGGAGCTGTTTTTT
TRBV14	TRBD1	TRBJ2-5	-	CASSPGTGGAETQYF	TGTGCCAGCAGCCCAGGGACAGGGGGCGCAGAGACCCAGTACTTC
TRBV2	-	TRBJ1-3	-	CASSADSDTIYF	TGTGCCAGCAGTGCGGACTCCGACACCATATATTTT
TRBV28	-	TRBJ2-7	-	CASSTFGRQLYEQYF	TGTGCCAGCAGTACCTTTGGGCGTCAGCTCTACGAGCAGTACTTC
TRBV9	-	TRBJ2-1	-	CASSVGGYSYNEQFF	TGTGCCAGCAGCGTCGGCGGGTACTCCTACAATGAGCAGTTCTTC
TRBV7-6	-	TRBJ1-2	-	CASSTGGLGYGYTF	TGTGCCAGCAGCACCGGGGGACTTGGCTATGGCTACACCTTC
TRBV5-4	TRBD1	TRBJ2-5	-	CASSRRTGGLETQYF	TGTGCCAGCAGCAGACGGACAGGGGGCTTGGAGACCCAGTACTTC
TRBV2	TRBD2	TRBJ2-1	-	CASTYSPLAGIYNEQFF	TGTGCCAGCACTTATTCTCCTCTAGCGGGGATCTACAATGAGCAGTTCTTC
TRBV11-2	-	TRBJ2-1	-	CASSLGTDKFF	TGTGCCAGCAGCTTAGGGACAGATAAATTCTTC
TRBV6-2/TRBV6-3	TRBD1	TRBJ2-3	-	CASSYWDRDTDTQYF	TGTGCCAGCAGTTACTGGGACAGGGACACAGATACGCAGTATTTT
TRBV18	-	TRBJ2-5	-	CASSPPNRAQETQYF	TGTGCCAGCTCACCACCTAACAGGGCCCAAGAGACCCAGTACTTC
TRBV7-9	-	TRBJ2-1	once	CASSGYQDSYNEQFF	TGTGCCAGCAGCGGATACCAGGACTCCTACAATGAGCAGTTCTTC
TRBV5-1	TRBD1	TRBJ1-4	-	CASSTGGSGEKLFF	TGCGCCAGCAGCACAGGGGGTTCCGGTGAAAAACTGTTTTTT
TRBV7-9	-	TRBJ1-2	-	CASSLGQGNYGYTF	TGTGCCAGCAGCCTAGGGCAGGGGAACTATGGCTACACCTTC
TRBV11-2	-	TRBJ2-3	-	CASSLRSWESTDTQYF	TGTGCCAGCAGCCTCCGGTCGTGGGAGAGCACAGATACGCAGTATTTT
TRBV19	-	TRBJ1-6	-	CASGDTNNSPLHF	TGTGCCAGTGGGGACACCAATAATTCACCCCTCCACTTT
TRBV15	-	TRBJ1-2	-	CATRAGGDPYGYTF	TGTGCCACCAGGGCCGGGGGGGACCCATATGGCTACACCTTC
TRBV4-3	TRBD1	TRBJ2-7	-	CASSQELHRDRAYEQYF	TGCGCCAGCAGCCAAGAACTCCACCGGGACAGGGCCTACGAGCAGTACTTC
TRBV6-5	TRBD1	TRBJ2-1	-	CASSYVAGGNNEQFF	TGTGCCAGCAGTTACGTGGCAGGGGGAAACAATGAGCAGTTCTTC
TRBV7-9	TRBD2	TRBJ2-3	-	CASSLGSSGTTDTQYF	TGTGCCAGCAGCTTAGGATCTAGCGGGACGACAGATACGCAGTATTTT
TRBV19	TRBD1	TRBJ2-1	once	CASSRPGTDSKFF	TGTGCCAGTAGTCGGCCCGGGACAGACAGCAAGTTCTTC
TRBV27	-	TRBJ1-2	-	CASSPTRGYGYTF	TGTGCCAGCAGTCCGACCAGGGGCTATGGCTACACCTTC
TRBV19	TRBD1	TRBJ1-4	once	CASRGQNNEKLFF	TGTGCCAGCAGGGGACAGAATAATGAAAAACTGTTTTTT
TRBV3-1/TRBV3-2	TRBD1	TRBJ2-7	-	CASSQGLSGTGRYEQYF	TGTGCCAGCAGCCAAGGTCTTTCCGGGACAGGGAGGTACGAGCAGTACTTC
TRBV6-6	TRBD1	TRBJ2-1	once	CASRTGTGYNEQFF	TGTGCCAGCAGGACAGGGACAGGCTACAATGAGCAGTTCTTC
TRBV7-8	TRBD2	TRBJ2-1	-	CASSLFSGSSDEQFF	TGTGCCAGCAGCTTATTTAGCGGGAGTTCGGATGAGCAGTTCTTC
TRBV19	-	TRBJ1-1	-	CASSIAQANTEAFF	TGTGCCAGTAGTATTGCTCAGGCGAACACTGAAGCTTTCTTT
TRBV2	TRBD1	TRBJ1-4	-	CASSERQGAGIEKLFF	TGTGCCAGCAGTGAACGGCAGGGGGCGGGGATTGAAAAACTGTTTTTT
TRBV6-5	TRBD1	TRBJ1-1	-	CASSFFRGPTEAFF	TGTGCCAGCTCTTTCTTCAGGGGGCCCACTGAAGCTTTCTTT
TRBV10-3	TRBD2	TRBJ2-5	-	CAIHGGAQETQYF	TGTGCCATCCACGGGGGGGCCCAAGAGACCCAGTACTTC
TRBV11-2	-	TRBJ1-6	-	CASSFGTGYNSPLHF	TGTGCCAGCAGTTTCGGGACTGGCTATAATTCACCCCTCCACTTT
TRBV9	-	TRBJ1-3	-	CASSDRPGTGNTIYF	TGTGCCAGCAGTGACAGGCCTGGAACTGGAAACACCATATATTTT
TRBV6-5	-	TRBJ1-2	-	CASSRGTQGGGYTF	TGTGCCAGCAGCCGCGGGACTCAAGGTGGGGGCTACACCTTC
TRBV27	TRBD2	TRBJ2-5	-	CASSFSGLAEETQYF	TGTGCCAGCAGTTTTAGCGGGCTAGCGGAAGAGACCCAGTACTTC
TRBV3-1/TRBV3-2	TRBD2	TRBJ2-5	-	CASSLAGVETQYF	TGTGCCAGCAGCCTAGCGGGGGTGGAGACCCAGTACTTC
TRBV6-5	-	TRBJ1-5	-	CASSYSGVNQPQHF	TGTGCCAGCAGTTACTCCGGGGTTAATCAGCCCCAGCATTTT
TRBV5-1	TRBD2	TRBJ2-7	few	CASSRTSGGSYEQYF	TGCGCCAGCAGCCGGACTAGCGGGGGATCCTACGAGCAGTACTTC
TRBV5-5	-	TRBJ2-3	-	CASSLEGREADTQYF	TGTGCCAGCAGCTTGGAGGGCAGGGAGGCAGATACGCAGTATTTT
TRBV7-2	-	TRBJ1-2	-	CASSHSSQGFGGYTF	TGTGCCAGCAGTCACTCCTCGCAGGGGTTTGGAGGCTACACCTTC
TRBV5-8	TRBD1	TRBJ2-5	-	CASSPGQGDGLETQYF	TGTGCCAGCAGCCCCGGACAGGGGGACGGATTGGAGACCCAGTACTTC
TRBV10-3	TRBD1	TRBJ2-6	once	CAISRAGQGAGGANVLTF	TGTGCCATCAGTCGCGCAGGACAGGGTGCGGGTGGGGCCAACGTCCTGACTTTC
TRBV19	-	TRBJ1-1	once	CASRARMEANTEAFF	TGTGCCAGTAGAGCTCGAATGGAGGCGAACACTGAAGCTTTCTTT
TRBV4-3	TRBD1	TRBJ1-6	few	CASSQGQGNSPLHF	TGCGCCAGCAGCCAGGGACAGGGCAATTCACCCCTCCACTTT
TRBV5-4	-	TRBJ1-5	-	CASSLLNQPQHF	TGTGCCAGCAGCTTGCTGAATCAGCCCCAGCATTTT
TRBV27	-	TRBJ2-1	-	CASSLLADSSYNEQFF	TGTGCCAGCAGTCTACTAGCTGACAGCTCCTACAATGAGCAGTTCTTC
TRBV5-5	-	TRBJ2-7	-	CASSINSISYEQYF	TGTGCCAGCAGCATAAACAGCATCTCCTACGAGCAGTACTTC